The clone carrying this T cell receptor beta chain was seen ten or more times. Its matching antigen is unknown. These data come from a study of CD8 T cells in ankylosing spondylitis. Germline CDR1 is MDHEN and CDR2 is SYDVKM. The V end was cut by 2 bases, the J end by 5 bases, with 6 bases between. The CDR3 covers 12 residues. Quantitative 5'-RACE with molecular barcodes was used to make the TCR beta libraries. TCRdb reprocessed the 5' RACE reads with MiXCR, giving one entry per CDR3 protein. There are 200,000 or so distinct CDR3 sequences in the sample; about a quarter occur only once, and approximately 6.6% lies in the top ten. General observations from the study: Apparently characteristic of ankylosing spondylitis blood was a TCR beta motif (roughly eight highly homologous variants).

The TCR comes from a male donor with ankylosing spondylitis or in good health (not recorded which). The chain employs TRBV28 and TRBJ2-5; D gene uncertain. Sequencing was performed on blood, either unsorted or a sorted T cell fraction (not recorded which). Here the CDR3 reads CASSLIFETQYF. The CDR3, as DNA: TGTGCCAGCAGTTTAATCTTTGAGACCCAGTACTTC.